Below are 30 T cell receptor beta chains sequenced from a single sample in a study of CD8 T cells in Susac syndrome. RNA in amounts of roughly 0.5 to 1 ug was reverse transcribed with random hexamers. TCRdb re-called the immunoSEQ multiplex PCR reads through MiXCR, storing one row per CDR3 protein. The sample records around 300,000 distinct CDR3 sequences, approximately 85% being singletons. Sequenced sample: CD8+ T cells from PBMCs. These receptors originate from a human donor with multiple sclerosis.

The chain has TRBV7-8 and TRBJ2-7, with TRBD2 identical over 8 bases. V lost 5 bases, J lost 7 bases, and 13 bases stayed unmatched. The CDR3 runs 15 residues. Germline V gene data show CDR1 as SGHVS and CDR2 as FQNEAQ. As DNA, the CDR3 is TGTGCCAGCAGCCCGATTAGCGGGACCTCTCCAGAGCAGTACTTC. It codes for CASSPISGTSPEQYF.

The V call is TRBV7-9, the J call TRBJ1-4; D is ambiguous. The CDR3 covers 14 residues. The V gene lost 1 base and the J gene lost 2 bases, with 5 bases spanning the gap. Germline CDR1 reads SEHNR; CDR2 reads FQNEAQ (reference sequence). CDR3 residues: CASSLVSTNEKLFF. The CDR3 bases are TGTGCCAGCAGCTTAGTCAGCACTAATGAAAAACTGTTTTTT.

The chain combines TRBV20-1 with TRBJ1-5, with D perhaps TRBD1 (5 bases). The V and J ends lost 6 bases and 7 bases respectively, with 19 bases between them. This CDR3 contains 14 residues. The germline CDR1 and CDR2 sequences are DFQATT and SNEGSKA (reference sequence). CDR3: CSACRVGPIQPQHF. DNA for the CDR3: TGCAGTGCGTGCAGGGTAGGGCCAATACAGCCCCAGCATTTT.

This rearrangement joins TRBV30 to TRBJ2-7, with a tentative D call TRBD1 (6 bases). Germline V gene data show CDR1 as GTSNPN and CDR2 as SVGIG (reference sequence). This CDR3 comprises 15 residues. The V end lost 1 base, the J end lost 3 bases, and 16 bases lay between the germline ends. CDR3 nucleotide sequence: TGTGCCTGGAGTGGGGGGACACTGGAACTCTACGAGCAGTACTTC. Translating gives CAWSGGTLELYEQYF.

The chain is built from TRBV6-2 or TRBV6-3 and TRBJ2-7; D assignment may be TRBD1 or TRBD2 (6 bases each). The CDR3 is 12 residues long. V dropped 8 bases and J dropped 6 bases, with 14 bases sitting between them. Per the germline V gene, CDR1 is MNHEY and CDR2 is SVGEGT. CDR3 sequence reads: CASFFGGGEQYF. CDR3 DNA sequence: TGTGCCAGCTTCTTCGGGGGCGGCGAGCAGTACTTC.

The V gene is TRBV28, the J gene TRBJ1-3; D is possibly TRBD1 (5 bases). The CDR3 length is 11 residues. V was pared by 11 bases and J by 4 bases, with 9 bases between. Germline CDR1 MDHEN, CDR2 SYDVKM. As DNA, the CDR3 is TGTGCCGGGACTCAGGGAAACACCATATATTTT. Translation: CAGTQGNTIYF.

The chain is built from TRBV6-5 and TRBJ2-1; 12 nucleotides line up with TRBD2. This CDR3 has 17 residues. Per germline, CDR1 MNHEY and CDR2 SVGAGI. V was pared by 2 bases and J by 7 bases, with 9 bases of the junction left unmatched. Written as DNA, the CDR3 is TGTGCCAGCAGTTACGAGACTAGCGGGAGTGCCTGGAATGAGCAGTTCTTC. Protein: CASSYETSGSAWNEQFF.

The chain recombines TRBV19 with TRBJ1-2; perhaps TRBD1 as D (6 bases). The germline V gene has CDR1 LNHDA and CDR2 SQIVND (reference sequence). V lost 7 bases to trimming and J lost 8 bases, with 17 bases between them. The CDR3 consists of 13 residues. CDR3 sequence reads: CASTFQGWKGYTF. CDR3 in DNA: TGTGCCAGTACCTTCCAGGGGTGGAAGGGCTACACCTTC. The complete variable domain, with remaining parts taken from reference TRBV19 and TRBJ1-2, reads DGGITQSPKYLFRKEGQNVTLSCEQNLNHDAMYWYRQDPGQGLRLIYYSQIVNDFQKGDIAEGYSVSREKKESFPLTVTSAQKNPTAFYLCASTFQGWKGYTFGSGTRLTVV.

This chain uses TRBV5-1 with TRBJ2-5; possibly TRBD1 or TRBD2 for D (6 bases each). The germline CDR1 and CDR2 sequences are SGHRS and YFSETQ. Trimming took 3 bases from V and 5 from J, leaving 11 bases between them. The CDR3 is made up of 13 amino acids. The CDR3 loop reads CASSWGAIETQYF. The CDR3 bases are TGCGCCAGCAGCTGGGGGGCGATCGAGACCCAGTACTTC.

J is TRBJ1-1 and V is TRBV6-2 or TRBV6-3; D perhaps matches TRBD1 (6 bases). The CDR3 extends over 15 amino acids. V was pared by 4 bases and J by 4 bases, with 16 bases between. Germline V gene data show CDR1 as MNHEY and CDR2 as SVGEGT. Here the CDR3 reads CASSFTGRVITEAFF. The CDR3 bases are TGTGCCAGCAGTTTTACAGGGAGGGTAATCACTGAAGCTTTCTTT.

This rearrangement joins TRBV28 to TRBJ1-5; D not resolved. V was shortened by 4 bases and J by 4 bases, with 14 bases between the two germline ends. The CDR3 consists of 15 residues. Germline V gene data show CDR1 as MDHEN and CDR2 as SYDVKM. The CDR3 spells CASSSRVGSNQPQHF. The CDR3 DNA follows: TGTGCCAGCAGTTCCCGGGTGGGGAGTAATCAGCCCCAGCATTTT.

The chain combines TRBV7-2 with TRBJ1-5; D uncertain. The CDR3 has 15 amino acids. Germline V gene sequence: CDR1 SGHTA, CDR2 FQGNSA. V was trimmed by 2 bases and J by 11 bases, leaving 19 bases between them. CDR3 coding DNA: TGTGCCAGCAGCTTATCCCGCAGCCACCAATGGACCCAGCATTTT. Translation: CASSLSRSHQWTQHF.

The V gene is TRBV9, the J gene TRBJ2-1, with 10 bases matching TRBD2. CDR1 and CDR2 (germline): SGDLS, YYNGEE. V dropped 1 base and J dropped 5; count of bases not matched to a gene: 12. This CDR3 region has 18 residues. Written as DNA, the CDR3 is TGTGCCAGCAGCGTATCGGTGGGAGCGGGAGGGCCCCACAATGAGCAGTTCTTC. This translates into CASSVSVGAGGPHNEQFF.

This clonotype was seen a handful of times. CDR3 sequence reads: CASSLLGSGYEQYF. The CDR3 region has the DNA TGTGCCAGCAGTTTATTGGGCAGTGGCTACGAGCAGTACTTC. The chain combines TRBV27 with TRBJ2-7; D unresolved. This CDR3 is built from 14 residues. Trimming left V 1 base short and J 3 bases short, with 10 bases between. CDR1 MNHEY and CDR2 SMNVEV come from the germline V gene (reference sequence).

This chain links TRBV28 with TRBJ1-4; D is uncertain. CDR1 and CDR2 from the germline V gene are MDHEN and SYDVKM. CDR3 length equals 14 residues. V was trimmed by 3 bases and J by 5 bases, leaving 10 bases between them. The CDR3 DNA reads as TGTGCCAGCAGTTTTCTTGTCACGAATGAAAAACTGTTTTTT. Protein sequence: CASSFLVTNEKLFF.

The chain uses TRBV27 and TRBJ2-7; D is possibly TRBD2 (6 bases). Germline V gene data show CDR1 as MNHEY and CDR2 as SMNVEV (reference sequence). Trimming left V 2 bases short and J 3 bases short, with 8 bases between. The length of the CDR3 is 13 residues. In nucleotides, the CDR3 is TGTGCCAGCAGTTTAGGGGGGATCTACGAGCAGTACTTC. Translation: CASSLGGIYEQYF.

The chain combines TRBV7-2 with TRBJ2-7; TRBD2 is a possible D gene (5 bases). The CDR3 spans 12 residues. Trimming took 5 bases from V and 4 from J, leaving 9 bases between them. Germline loops: CDR1 SGHTA, CDR2 FQGNSA. Here the CDR3 reads CASSRPGYEQYF. Written as DNA, the CDR3 is TGTGCCAGCAGCCGACCGGGATACGAGCAGTACTTC.

The chain employs TRBV28 and TRBJ1-4; D not certain. Germline loops: CDR1 MDHEN, CDR2 SYDVKM. Trimming took 5 bases from V and 5 from J, leaving 15 bases between them. The CDR3 consists of 15 residues. The CDR3 nucleotides are TGTGCCAGCAGTCCCCAGGAGGCTGGCAATGAAAAACTGTTTTTT. Translated: CASSPQEAGNEKLFF. The whole variable domain, remainder taken from reference TRBV28 and TRBJ1-4, is DVKVTQSSRYLVKRTGEKVFLECVQDMDHENMFWYRQDPGLGLRLIYFSYDVKMKEKGDIPEGYSVSREKKERFSLILESASTNQTSMYLCASSPQEAGNEKLFFGSGTQLSVL.

V is TRBV12-3 or TRBV12-4 and J is TRBJ2-7; 7 bases match TRBD2. CDR3 length: 15 residues. V gave up 4 bases and J gave up 1 base; unmatched junction bases: 7. CDR3 loop: CASSWGGGGSYEQYF. In DNA, the CDR3 is TGTGCCAGCAGTTGGGGTGGCGGGGGATCCTACGAGCAGTACTTC.

The chain couples TRBV29-1 to TRBJ2-7; 8 bases are shared with TRBD2. The CDR3 runs 15 residues. Germline V lookup: CDR1 SQVTM, CDR2 ANQGSEA. Losses at the gene ends were 6 bases for V and 0 bases for J; bases not matched to a gene: 10. The CDR3 nucleotides read TGCAGCGTCAATACGGGGGGGACAAACTCCTACGAGCAGTACTTC. Its protein product is CSVNTGGTNSYEQYF.

This clonotype was detected only once. The rearrangement links TRBV4-3 to TRBJ2-7; no clear D gene. V was trimmed by 0 bases and J by 3 bases, leaving 12 bases between them. The germline gives CDR1 LGHNA, CDR2 YSLEER. The CDR3 consists of 15 residues. CDR3 in DNA: TGCGCCAGCAGCCAAGATCGAGGCAGCATCTACGAGCAGTACTTC. Translating it yields CASSQDRGSIYEQYF.

This chain uses TRBV12-3 or TRBV12-4 with TRBJ1-4; D is uncertain. The CDR3 is 15 amino acids. Deletions cut 7 bases from V and 8 bases from J, with 20 bases between. CDR3: CASTRSGLVWEKLFF. CDR3 bases: TGTGCCAGCACTCGAAGCGGCCTTGTCTGGGAAAAACTGTTTTTT.

The chain uses TRBV9 and TRBJ1-1; D is unresolved. In germline, CDR1 is SGDLS, CDR2 YYNGEE. Trimming stripped 6 bases from V and 4 bases from J, with 13 bases between. CDR3 size: 13 residues. DNA of the CDR3: TGTGCCAGCACCCTAACGGTGGGCACTGAAGCTTTCTTT. Encoded protein: CASTLTVGTEAFF.

The V and J genes are TRBV4-3 and TRBJ1-1; D is undetermined. The length of the CDR3 is 14 residues. Trimming took off 4 bases at V and 1 base at J, with 10 bases between the two ends. Germline CDR1 and CDR2: LGHNA and YSLEER. The CDR3 sequence: CASSPLRANTEAFF. The CDR3 DNA sequence: TGCGCCAGCAGCCCCCTAAGGGCGAACACTGAAGCTTTCTTT.

The CDR3 sequence: CASSPDSWTSALDTQYF. CDR3 nucleotide sequence: TGTGCCAGCAGCCCCGACTCATGGACTAGCGCGTTAGATACGCAGTATTTT. The rearrangement joins TRBV9 to TRBJ2-3, with 9 bases aligning to TRBD2. V gave up 4 bases and J gave up 5 bases; unmatched junction bases: 14. The CDR3 covers 17 residues. CDR1 SGDLS and CDR2 YYNGEE come from the germline V gene.

V is TRBV6-5 and J is TRBJ2-5; the D gene is possibly TRBD2 (7 bases). Trimming removed 6 bases at V and 4 bases at J, with 18 bases between. The CDR3 has 15 amino acids. From germline, CDR1 is MNHEY and CDR2 SVGAGI. The CDR3, as DNA: TGTGCCAGCAGCCCATTAAGGGGGGAGGGAGAGACCCAGTACTTC. It specifies CASSPLRGEGETQYF.

V gene TRBV4-3 combines with J gene TRBJ2-3, with 11 bases aligning to TRBD2. V lost 1 base, J lost 3 bases, and 9 bases stayed unmatched. Germline CDR1 reads LGHNA; CDR2 reads YSLEER. The CDR3 covers 18 residues. CDR3: CASSQAAWTSGRTDTQYF. The CDR3 DNA follows: TGCGCCAGCAGCCAAGCGGCCTGGACTAGCGGGCGTACAGATACGCAGTATTTT.

This clonotype is a singleton in its sample. J is TRBJ2-7 and V is TRBV20-1; no firm D call. Between the trimmed V and J ends, which lost 5 bases and 7 bases, there was a span of 21 bases. The length of the CDR3 is 14 residues. Germline CDR1 and CDR2: DFQATT and SNEGSKA (reference sequence). In DNA, the CDR3 is TGCAGTGCTTCCGGGTCAGATTTCCCTCGGGAGCAGTACTTC. Translated, it gives CSASGSDFPREQYF.

The CDR3 DNA follows: TGCAGCGTCAGGTCTGGGGCCAACGTCCTGACTTTC. Amino acid sequence: CSVRSGANVLTF. This chain uses TRBV29-1 with TRBJ2-6, with D hard to call. The CDR3 loop spans 12 amino acids. V lost 6 bases, J lost 1 base, and 4 bases lay in between. CDR1 is SQVTM, CDR2 ANQGSEA, per germline.

The chain links TRBV4-1 to TRBJ2-1; D uncertain. Germline-derived CDR1 and CDR2 are MGHRA and YSYEKL. V gave up 0 bases and J gave up 0 bases, with 9 bases separating them. This CDR3 is 16 amino acids long. In nucleotides, the CDR3 is TGCGCCAGCAGCCAAGAGGGCACGAGCTCCTACAATGAGCAGTTCTTC. It yields the protein CASSQEGTSSYNEQFF.